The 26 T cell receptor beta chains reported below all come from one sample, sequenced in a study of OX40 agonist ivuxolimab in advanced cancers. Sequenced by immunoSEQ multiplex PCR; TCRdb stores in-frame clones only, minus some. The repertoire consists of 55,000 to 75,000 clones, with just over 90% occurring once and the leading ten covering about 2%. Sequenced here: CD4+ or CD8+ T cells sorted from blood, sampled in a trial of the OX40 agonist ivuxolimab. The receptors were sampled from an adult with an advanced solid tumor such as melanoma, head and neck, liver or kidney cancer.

The CDR3 DNA is TGTGCCAGCTCATCCTTTTCCCAGGATAACTATGGCTACACCTTC. Protein: CASSSFSQDNYGYTF. The chain uses TRBV18 and TRBJ1-2, with D uncertain. V lost 5 bases to trimming and J lost 1 base, with 14 bases between them. There are 15 residues in the CDR3. Germline CDR1 and CDR2: KGHSH and LQKENI.

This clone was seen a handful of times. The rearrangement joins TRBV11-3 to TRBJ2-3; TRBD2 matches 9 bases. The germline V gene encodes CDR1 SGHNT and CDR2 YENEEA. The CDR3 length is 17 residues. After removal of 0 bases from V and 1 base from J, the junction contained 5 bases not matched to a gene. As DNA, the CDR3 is TGTGCCAGCAGCTTAGATGGGGTAGCGGGGGGCACAGATACGCAGTATTTT. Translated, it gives CASSLDGVAGGTDTQYF.

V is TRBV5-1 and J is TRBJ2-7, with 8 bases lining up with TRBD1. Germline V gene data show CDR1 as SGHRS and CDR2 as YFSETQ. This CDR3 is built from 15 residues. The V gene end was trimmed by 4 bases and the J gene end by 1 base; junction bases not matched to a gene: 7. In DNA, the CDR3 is TGCGCCAGCAGCCGGACAGGGACGATGTCCTACGAGCAGTACTTC. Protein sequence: CASSRTGTMSYEQYF. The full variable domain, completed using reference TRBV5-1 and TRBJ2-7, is KAGVTQTPRYLIKTRGQQVTLSCSPISGHRSVSWYQQTPGQGLQFLFEYFSETQRNKGNFPGRFSGRQFSNSRSEMNVSTLELGDSALYLCASSRTGTMSYEQYFGPGTRLTVT.

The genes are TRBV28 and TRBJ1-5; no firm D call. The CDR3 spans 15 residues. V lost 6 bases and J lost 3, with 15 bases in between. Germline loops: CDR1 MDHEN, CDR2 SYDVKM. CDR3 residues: CASSLPTGNNQPQHF. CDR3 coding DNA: TGTGCCAGCAGCCTCCCGACTGGAAACAATCAGCCCCAGCATTTT.

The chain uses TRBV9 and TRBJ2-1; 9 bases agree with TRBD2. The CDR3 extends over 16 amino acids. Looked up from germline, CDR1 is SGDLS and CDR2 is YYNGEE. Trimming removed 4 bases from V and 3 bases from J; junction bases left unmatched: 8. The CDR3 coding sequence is TGTGCCAGCAGCCCTGAGCGGGGGGCCCACTACAATGAGCAGTTCTTC. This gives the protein CASSPERGAHYNEQFF.

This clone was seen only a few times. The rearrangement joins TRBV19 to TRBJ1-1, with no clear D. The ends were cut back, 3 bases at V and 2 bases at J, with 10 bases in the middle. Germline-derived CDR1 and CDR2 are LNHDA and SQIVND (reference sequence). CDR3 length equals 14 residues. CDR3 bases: TGTGCCAGTAGTATTACGGGGATAAACACTGAAGCTTTCTTT. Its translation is CASSITGINTEAFF. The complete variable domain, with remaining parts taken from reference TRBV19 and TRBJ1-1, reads DGGITQSPKYLFRKEGQNVTLSCEQNLNHDAMYWYRQDPGQGLRLIYYSQIVNDFQKGDIAEGYSVSREKKESFPLTVTSAQKNPTAFYLCASSITGINTEAFFGQGTRLTVV.

The CDR3 nucleotides read TGTGCCAGCAGCCTCACTAGGGCGGAAAAACTGTTTTTT. This gives the protein CASSLTRAEKLFF. The chain carries TRBV7-2 and TRBJ1-4; D not certain. The CDR3 has 13 amino acids. Deletions cut 5 bases from V and 8 bases from J, with 12 bases between. Germline V gives CDR1 SGHTA, CDR2 FQGNSA.

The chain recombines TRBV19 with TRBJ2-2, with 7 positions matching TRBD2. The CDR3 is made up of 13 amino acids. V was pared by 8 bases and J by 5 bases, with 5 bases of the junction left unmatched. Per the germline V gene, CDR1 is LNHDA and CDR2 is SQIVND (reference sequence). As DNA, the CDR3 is TGTGCCAGTCGTAAGGGACTAACCGGGGAGCTGTTTTTT. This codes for CASRKGLTGELFF.

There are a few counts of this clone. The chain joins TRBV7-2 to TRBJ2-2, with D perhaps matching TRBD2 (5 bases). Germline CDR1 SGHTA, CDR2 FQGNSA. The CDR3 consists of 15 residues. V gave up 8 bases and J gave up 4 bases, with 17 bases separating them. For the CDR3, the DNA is TGTGCCAGCCGGCCCGGATGGGCGGGCACCGGGGAGCTGTTTTTT. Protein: CASRPGWAGTGELFF.

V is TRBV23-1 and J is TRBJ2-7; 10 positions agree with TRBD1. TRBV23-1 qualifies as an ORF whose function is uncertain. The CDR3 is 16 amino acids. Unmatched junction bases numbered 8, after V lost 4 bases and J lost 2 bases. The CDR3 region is CASSRSQDRGTYEQYF. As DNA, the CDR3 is TGCGCCAGCAGTCGTTCGCAGGACAGGGGGACCTACGAGCAGTACTTC.

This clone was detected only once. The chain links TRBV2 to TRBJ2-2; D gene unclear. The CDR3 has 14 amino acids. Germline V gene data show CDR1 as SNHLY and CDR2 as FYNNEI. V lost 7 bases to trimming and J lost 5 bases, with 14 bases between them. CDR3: CASTLVVTTGELFF. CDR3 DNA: TGTGCCAGCACCCTAGTTGTAACGACCGGGGAGCTGTTTTTT.

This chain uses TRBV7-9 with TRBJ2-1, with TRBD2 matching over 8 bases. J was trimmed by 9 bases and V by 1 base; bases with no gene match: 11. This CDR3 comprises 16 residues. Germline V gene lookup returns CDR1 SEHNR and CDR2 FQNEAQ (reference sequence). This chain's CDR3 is CASSLGSGRRGGEQFF. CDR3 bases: TGTGCCAGCAGCTTAGGAAGCGGGAGAAGGGGCGGTGAGCAGTTCTTC.

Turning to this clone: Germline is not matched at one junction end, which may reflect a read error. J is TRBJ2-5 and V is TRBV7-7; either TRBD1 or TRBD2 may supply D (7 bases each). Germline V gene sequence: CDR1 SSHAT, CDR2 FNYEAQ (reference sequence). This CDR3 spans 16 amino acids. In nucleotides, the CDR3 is TGTGCTAGCAGCTTAAATCTGGCAGGGGGAGGGGAGACCCAGTACTTC. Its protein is CASSLNLAGGGETQYF. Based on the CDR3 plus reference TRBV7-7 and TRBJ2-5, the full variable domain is GAGVSQSPRYKVTKRGQDVTLRCDPISSHATLYWYQQALGQGPEFLTYFNYEAQPDKSGLPSDRFSAERPEGSISTLTIQRTEQRDSAMYRCASSLNLAGGGETQYFGPGTRLLVL.

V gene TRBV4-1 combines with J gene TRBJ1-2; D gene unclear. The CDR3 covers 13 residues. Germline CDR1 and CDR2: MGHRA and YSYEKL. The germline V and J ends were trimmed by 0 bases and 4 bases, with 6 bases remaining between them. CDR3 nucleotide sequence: TGCGCCAGCAGCCAAGACAGATTCTATGGCTACACCTTC. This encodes CASSQDRFYGYTF.

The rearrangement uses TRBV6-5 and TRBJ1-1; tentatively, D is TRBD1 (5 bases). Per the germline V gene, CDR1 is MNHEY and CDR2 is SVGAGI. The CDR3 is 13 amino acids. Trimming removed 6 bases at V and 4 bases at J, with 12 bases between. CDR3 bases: TGTGCCAGCAGCCGACGGAGGGGCACTGAAGCTTTCTTT. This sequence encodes CASSRRRGTEAFF.

The CDR3 DNA reads as TGCGCCAGCACCTTCCTGACCGGGGAGCTGTTTTTT. Translating it yields CASTFLTGELFF. The chain uses TRBV5-1 and TRBJ2-2; D is uncertain. The CDR3 runs 12 residues. Germline V gene lookup returns CDR1 SGHRS and CDR2 YFSETQ. Trimming removed 6 bases from V and 5 bases from J, with 8 bases in between.

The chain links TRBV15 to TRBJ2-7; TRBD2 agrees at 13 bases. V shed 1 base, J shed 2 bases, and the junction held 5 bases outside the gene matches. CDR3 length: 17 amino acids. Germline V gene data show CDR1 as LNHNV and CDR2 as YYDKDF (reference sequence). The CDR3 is CATSRATSGRGTYEQYF. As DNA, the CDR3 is TGTGCCACCAGCAGAGCTACTAGCGGGAGGGGAACCTACGAGCAGTACTTC.

The CDR3 sequence is CASSPGQGYSPLHF. CDR3 sequence (DNA): TGTGCCAGCAGTCCTGGACAGGGTTATTCACCCCTCCACTTT. The V and J genes are TRBV27 and TRBJ1-6; 8 bases are a match to TRBD1. The CDR3 has 14 amino acids. The ends lost 5 bases at V and 8 bases at J; junction bases unmatched: 5. Germline V gene data show CDR1 as MNHEY and CDR2 as SMNVEV (reference sequence).

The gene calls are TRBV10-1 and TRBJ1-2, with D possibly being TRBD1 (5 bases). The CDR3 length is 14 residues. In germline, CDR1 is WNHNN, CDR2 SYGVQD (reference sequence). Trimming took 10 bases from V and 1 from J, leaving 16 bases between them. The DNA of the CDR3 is TGCGCCACGAGTCTTCCCAGGGTTAACTATGGCTACACCTTC. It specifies CATSLPRVNYGYTF.

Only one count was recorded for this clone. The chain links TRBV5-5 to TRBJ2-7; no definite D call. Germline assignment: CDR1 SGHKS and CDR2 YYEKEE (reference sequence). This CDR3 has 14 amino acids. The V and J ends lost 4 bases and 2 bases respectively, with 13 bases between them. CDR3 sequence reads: CASSTDPPPYEQYF. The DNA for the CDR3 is TGTGCCAGCAGCACAGATCCTCCCCCCTACGAGCAGTACTTC.

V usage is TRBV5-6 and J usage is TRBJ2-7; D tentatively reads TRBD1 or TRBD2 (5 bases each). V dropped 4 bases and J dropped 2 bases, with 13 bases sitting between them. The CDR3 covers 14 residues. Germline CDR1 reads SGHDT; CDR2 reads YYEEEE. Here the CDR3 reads CASSLGTGTYEQYF. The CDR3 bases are TGTGCCAGCAGCCTGGGGACGGGAACCTACGAGCAGTACTTC. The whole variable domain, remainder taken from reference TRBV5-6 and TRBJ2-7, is DAGVTQSPTHLIKTRGQQVTLRCSPKSGHDTVSWYQQALGQGPQFIFQYYEEEERQRGNFPDRFSGHQFPNYSSELNVNALLLGDSALYLCASSLGTGTYEQYFGPGTRLTVT.

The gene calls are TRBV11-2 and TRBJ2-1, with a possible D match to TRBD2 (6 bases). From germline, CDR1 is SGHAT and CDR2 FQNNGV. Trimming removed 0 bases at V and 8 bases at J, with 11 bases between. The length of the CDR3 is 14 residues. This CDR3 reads CASSLDITSHEQFF. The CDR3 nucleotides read TGTGCCAGCAGCTTAGATATCACTAGCCATGAGCAGTTCTTC. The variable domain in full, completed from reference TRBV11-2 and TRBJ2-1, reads EAGVAQSPRYKIIEKRQSVAFWCNPISGHATLYWYQQILGQGPKLLIQFQNNGVVDDSQLPKDRFSAERLKGVDSTLKIQPAKLEDSAVYLCASSLDITSHEQFFGPGTRLTVL.

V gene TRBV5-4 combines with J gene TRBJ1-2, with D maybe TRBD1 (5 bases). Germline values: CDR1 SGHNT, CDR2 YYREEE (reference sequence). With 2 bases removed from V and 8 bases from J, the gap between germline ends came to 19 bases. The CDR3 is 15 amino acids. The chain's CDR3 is CASSLRDGGYGGYTF. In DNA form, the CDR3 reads TGTGCCAGCAGCTTAAGGGACGGAGGTTACGGGGGCTACACCTTC.

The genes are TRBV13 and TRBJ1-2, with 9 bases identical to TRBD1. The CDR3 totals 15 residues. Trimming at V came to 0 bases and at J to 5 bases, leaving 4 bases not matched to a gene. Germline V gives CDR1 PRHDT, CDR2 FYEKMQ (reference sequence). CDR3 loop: CASSLGGQGAYGYTF. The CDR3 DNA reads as TGTGCCAGCAGCTTAGGGGGACAGGGCGCTTATGGCTACACCTTC.

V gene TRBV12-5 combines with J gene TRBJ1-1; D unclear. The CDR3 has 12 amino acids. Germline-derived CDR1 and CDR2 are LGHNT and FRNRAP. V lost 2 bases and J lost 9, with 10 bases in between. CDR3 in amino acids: CASGLPQRQAFF. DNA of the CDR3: TGTGCTAGTGGTTTGCCCCAGAGGCAAGCTTTCTTT.

The CDR3 region has the DNA TGTGCCAGCCGGGGGAAGAACAGGATCAGCTATGGCTACACCTTC. It codes for CASRGKNRISYGYTF. The gene calls are TRBV28 and TRBJ1-2; D is possibly TRBD1 (5 bases). Germline CDR1 reads MDHEN; CDR2 reads SYDVKM. This CDR3 has 15 residues. V was trimmed by 8 bases and J by 4 bases, leaving 20 bases between them.